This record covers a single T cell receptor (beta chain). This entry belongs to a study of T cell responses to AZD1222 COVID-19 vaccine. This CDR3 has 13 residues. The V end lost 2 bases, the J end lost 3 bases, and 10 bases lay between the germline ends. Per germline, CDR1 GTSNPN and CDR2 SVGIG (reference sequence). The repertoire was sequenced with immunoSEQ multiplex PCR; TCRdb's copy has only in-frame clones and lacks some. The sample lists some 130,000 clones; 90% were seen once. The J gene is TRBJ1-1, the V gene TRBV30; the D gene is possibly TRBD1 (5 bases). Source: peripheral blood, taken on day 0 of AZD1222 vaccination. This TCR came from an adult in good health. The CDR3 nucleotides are TGTGCCTGGAGTCTCAGGGATTACACTGAAGCTTTCTTT. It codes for CAWSLRDYTEAFF.